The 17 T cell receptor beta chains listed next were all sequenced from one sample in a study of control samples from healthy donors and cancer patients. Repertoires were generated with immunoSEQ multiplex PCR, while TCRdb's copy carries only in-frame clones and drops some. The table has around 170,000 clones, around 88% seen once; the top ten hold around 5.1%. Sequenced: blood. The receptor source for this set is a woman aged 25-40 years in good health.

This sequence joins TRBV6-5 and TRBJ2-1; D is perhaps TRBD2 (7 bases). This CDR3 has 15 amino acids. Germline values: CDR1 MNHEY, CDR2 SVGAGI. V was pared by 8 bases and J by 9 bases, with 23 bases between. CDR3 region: CASPKKGGGQSEQFF. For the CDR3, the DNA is TGTGCCAGCCCTAAAAAGGGGGGGGGCCAAAGTGAGCAGTTCTTC.

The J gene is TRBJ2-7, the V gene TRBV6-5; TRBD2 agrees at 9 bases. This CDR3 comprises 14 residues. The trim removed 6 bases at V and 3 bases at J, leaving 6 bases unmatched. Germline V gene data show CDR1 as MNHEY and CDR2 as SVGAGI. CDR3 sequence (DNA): TGTGCCAGCAGGACACCTAGCGGGATCTACGAGCAGTACTTC. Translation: CASRTPSGIYEQYF.

The CDR3 loop is CATSAPTQGANEKLFF. The DNA for the CDR3 is TGTGCCACCAGTGCCCCCACACAGGGGGCTAATGAAAAACTGTTTTTT. The rearrangement uses TRBV24-1 and TRBJ1-4; 8 positions agree with TRBD1. CDR1 KGHDR and CDR2 SFDVKD come from the germline V gene. The CDR3 runs 16 residues. The trim removed 5 bases at V and 3 bases at J, leaving 7 bases unmatched.

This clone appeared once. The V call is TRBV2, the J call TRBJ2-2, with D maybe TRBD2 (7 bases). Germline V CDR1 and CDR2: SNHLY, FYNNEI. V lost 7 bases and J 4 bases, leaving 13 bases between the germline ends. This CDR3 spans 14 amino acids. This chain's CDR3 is CASKKGGGTGELFF. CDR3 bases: TGTGCCAGCAAGAAGGGAGGGGGCACCGGGGAGCTGTTTTTT.

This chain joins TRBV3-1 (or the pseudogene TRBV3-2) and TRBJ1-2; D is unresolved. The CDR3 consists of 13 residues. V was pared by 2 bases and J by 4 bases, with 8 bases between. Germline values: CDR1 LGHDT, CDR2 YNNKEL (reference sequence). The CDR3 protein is CASSQTEIYGYTF. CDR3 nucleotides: TGTGCCAGCAGCCAAACGGAGATCTATGGCTACACCTTC.

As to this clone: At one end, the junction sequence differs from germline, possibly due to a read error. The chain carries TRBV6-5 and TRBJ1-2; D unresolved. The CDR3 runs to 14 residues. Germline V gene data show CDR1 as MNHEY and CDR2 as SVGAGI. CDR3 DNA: TGTGCCAGCAGTTACAACCCTTCTCTTATGGTCCTGCTTTTC. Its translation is CASSYNPSLMVLLF.

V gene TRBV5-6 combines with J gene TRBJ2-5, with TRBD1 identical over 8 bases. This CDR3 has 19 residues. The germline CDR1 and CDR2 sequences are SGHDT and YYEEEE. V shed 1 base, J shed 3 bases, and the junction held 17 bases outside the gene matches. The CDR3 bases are TGTGCCAGCAGCTTGCTAAGGCCGATGCTACTGGACAGGGAAGAGACCCAGTACTTC. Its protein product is CASSLLRPMLLDREETQYF.

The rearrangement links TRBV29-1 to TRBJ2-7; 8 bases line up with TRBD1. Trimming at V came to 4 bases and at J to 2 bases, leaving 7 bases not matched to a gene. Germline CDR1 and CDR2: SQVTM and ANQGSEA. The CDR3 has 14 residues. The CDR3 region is CSVGFGRGPYEQYF. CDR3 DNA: TGCAGCGTTGGGTTTGGCAGGGGGCCCTACGAGCAGTACTTC.

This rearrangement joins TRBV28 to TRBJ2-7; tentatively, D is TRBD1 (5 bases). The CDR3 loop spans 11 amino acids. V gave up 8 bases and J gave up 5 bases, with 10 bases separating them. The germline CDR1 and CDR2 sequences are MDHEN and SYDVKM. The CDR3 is CASHSRDEQYF. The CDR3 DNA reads TGTGCCAGCCACAGCAGGGACGAGCAGTACTTC.

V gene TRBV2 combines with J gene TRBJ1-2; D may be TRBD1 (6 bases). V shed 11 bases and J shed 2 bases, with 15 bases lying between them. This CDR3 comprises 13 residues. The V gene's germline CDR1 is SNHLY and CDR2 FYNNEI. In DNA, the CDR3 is TGTGCCCTCCCGGGGGCAGGGAACTATGGCTACACCTTC. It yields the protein CALPGAGNYGYTF.

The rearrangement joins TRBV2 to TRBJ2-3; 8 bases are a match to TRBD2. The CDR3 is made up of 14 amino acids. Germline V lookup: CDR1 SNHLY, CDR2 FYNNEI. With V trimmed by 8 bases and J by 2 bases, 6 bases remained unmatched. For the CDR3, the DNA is TGTGCCAGCCGATATAGCGGGGACACAGATACGCAGTATTTT. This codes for CASRYSGDTDTQYF.

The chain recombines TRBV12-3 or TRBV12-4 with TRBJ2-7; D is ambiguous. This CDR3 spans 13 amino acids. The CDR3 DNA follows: TGTGCCAGCAGTCTCTACGCCCCTAAAGAGCGGTACGTC. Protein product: CASSLYAPKERYV.

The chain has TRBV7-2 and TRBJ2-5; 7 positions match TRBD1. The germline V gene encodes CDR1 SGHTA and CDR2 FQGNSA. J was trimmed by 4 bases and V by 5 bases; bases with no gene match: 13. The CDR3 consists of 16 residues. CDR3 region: CASSPPGQPMRETQYF. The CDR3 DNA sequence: TGTGCCAGCAGCCCCCCGGGACAGCCAATGAGAGAGACCCAGTACTTC.

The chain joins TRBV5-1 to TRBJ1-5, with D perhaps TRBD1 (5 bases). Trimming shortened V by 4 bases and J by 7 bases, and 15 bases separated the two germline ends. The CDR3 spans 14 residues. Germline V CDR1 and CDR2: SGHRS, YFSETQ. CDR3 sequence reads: CASSPREGLQPQHF. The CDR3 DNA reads TGCGCCAGCAGCCCCCGAGAGGGGTTGCAGCCCCAGCATTTT.

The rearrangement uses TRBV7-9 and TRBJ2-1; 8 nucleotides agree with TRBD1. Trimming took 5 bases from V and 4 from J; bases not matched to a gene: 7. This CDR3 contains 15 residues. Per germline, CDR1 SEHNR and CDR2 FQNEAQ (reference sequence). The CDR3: CASSDRGVFYNEQFF. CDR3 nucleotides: TGTGCCAGCAGCGACAGGGGAGTCTTTTACAATGAGCAGTTCTTC. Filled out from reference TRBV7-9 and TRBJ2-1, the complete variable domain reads DTGVSQNPRHKITKRGQNVTFRCDPISEHNRLYWYRQTLGQGPEFLTYFQNEAQLEKSRLLSDRFSAERPKGSFSTLEIQRTEQGDSAMYLCASSDRGVFYNEQFFGPGTRLTVL.

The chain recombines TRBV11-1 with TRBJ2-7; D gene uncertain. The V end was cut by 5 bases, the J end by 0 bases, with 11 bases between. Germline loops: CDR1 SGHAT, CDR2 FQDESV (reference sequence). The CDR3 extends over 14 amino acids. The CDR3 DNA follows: TGTGCCAGCAGCCGGACGACAAGCTCCTACGAGCAGTACTTC. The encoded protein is CASSRTTSSYEQYF.

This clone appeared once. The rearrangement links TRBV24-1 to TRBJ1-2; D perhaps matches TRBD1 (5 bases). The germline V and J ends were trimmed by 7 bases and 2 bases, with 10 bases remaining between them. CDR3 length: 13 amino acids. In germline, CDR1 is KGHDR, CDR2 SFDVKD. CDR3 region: CATSPGGNYGYTF. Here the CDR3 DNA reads TGTGCCACCAGCCCCGGGGGGAACTATGGCTACACCTTC.